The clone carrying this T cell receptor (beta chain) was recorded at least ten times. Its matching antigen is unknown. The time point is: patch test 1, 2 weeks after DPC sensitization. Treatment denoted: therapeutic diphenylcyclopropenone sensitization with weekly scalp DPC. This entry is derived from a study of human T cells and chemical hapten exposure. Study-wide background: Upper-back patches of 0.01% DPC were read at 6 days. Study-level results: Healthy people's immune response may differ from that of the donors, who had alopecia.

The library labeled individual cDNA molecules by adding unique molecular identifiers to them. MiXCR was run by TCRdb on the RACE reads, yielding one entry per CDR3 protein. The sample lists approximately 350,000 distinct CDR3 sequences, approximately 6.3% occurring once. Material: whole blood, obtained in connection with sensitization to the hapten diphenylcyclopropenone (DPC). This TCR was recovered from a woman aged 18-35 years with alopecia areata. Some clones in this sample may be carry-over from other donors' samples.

In DNA form, the CDR3 reads TGCAGCGTCGCTGGGTTGGGGAATCAGCCCCAGCATTTT. Protein sequence: CSVAGLGNQPQHF. The rearrangement joins TRBV29-1 to TRBJ1-5; the D is unclear. The germline gives CDR1 SQVTM, CDR2 ANQGSEA. The germline V and J ends were trimmed by 6 bases and 4 bases, with 13 bases remaining between them. The CDR3 is made up of 13 amino acids.